Listed here are 19 T cell receptor beta chains from one sample, sequenced in a study of blood T cell repertoires in COVID-19. TCRdb's table, derived via immunoSEQ multiplex PCR, lists solely in-frame clones and lacks some. In the table there are about 670,000 clones, around 89% of which are singletons. Sequencing input: peripheral blood. Receptors were obtained from a woman under 30 with acute or convalescent COVID-19.

The chain uses TRBV7-3 and TRBJ2-3; D is ambiguous. V shed 4 bases and J shed 2 bases, with 7 bases lying between them. Germline CDR1 SGHTA, CDR2 FQGTGA. The length of the CDR3 is 13 residues. DNA for the CDR3: TGTGCCAGCAGCTCACTTGCCACAGATACGCAGTATTTT. Translation gives CASSSLATDTQYF.

The chain employs TRBV3-1 (or the pseudogene TRBV3-2) and TRBJ2-2; D gene uncertain. Germline V gene lookup returns CDR1 LGHDT and CDR2 YNNKEL (reference sequence). The V end lost 0 bases, the J end lost 1 base, and 12 bases lay between the germline ends. The CDR3 runs to 17 residues. CDR3 DNA: TGTGCCAGCAGCCAAGAGAGGATTAAGATGAACACCGGGGAGCTGTTTTTT. Translated, it gives CASSQERIKMNTGELFF.

The V and J genes are TRBV5-1 and TRBJ1-4; D remains unclear. Trimming stripped 0 bases from V and 4 bases from J, with 10 bases between. The CDR3 is 15 residues long. Per the germline V gene, CDR1 is SGHRS and CDR2 is YFSETQ. The CDR3 DNA reads TGCGCCAGCAGCTTGGATCGTCTGTTTAATGAAAAACTGTTTTTT. This sequence encodes CASSLDRLFNEKLFF.

V is TRBV30 and J is TRBJ2-7; maybe TRBD1 (5 bases). From germline, CDR1 is GTSNPN and CDR2 SVGIG (reference sequence). This CDR3 has 13 amino acids. With 4 bases removed from V and 4 bases from J, the gap between germline ends came to 14 bases. The CDR3 loop reads CAWKPQGKYEQYF. CDR3 bases: TGTGCCTGGAAGCCGCAGGGCAAATACGAGCAGTACTTC.

V is TRBV2 and J is TRBJ1-2; D might be TRBD1 (6 bases). The CDR3 runs to 16 residues. The germline V gene encodes CDR1 SNHLY and CDR2 FYNNEI. The ends were cut back, 5 bases at V and 4 bases at J, with 20 bases in the middle. The CDR3: CASSPITGQEFYGYTF. The CDR3 bases are TGTGCCAGCAGTCCTATCACGGGACAAGAATTCTATGGCTACACCTTC.

This chain uses TRBV4-3 with TRBJ1-4, with D perhaps TRBD1 (6 bases). V was cut by 4 bases and J by 4 bases, with 10 bases left in between. Per the germline V gene, CDR1 is LGHNA and CDR2 is YSLEER. The CDR3 sequence is 14 residues long. In nucleotides, the CDR3 is TGCGCCAGCAGCCCCCGGACAGATAATGAAAAACTGTTTTTT. Residues: CASSPRTDNEKLFF.

This sequence joins TRBV12-3 or TRBV12-4 and TRBJ2-3; a weak D match, TRBD2 (6 bases). Trimming cost V 7 bases and J 6 bases, with 14 bases left between them. This CDR3 region has 13 residues. CDR3 coding DNA: TGTGCCAGCATCTCCCTGGGGAGGGATACGCAGTATTTT. Amino acid sequence: CASISLGRDTQYF.

The rearrangement links TRBV12-3 or TRBV12-4 to TRBJ2-2; D perhaps matches TRBD1 (5 bases). The CDR3 loop spans 12 amino acids. Between the trimmed V and J ends, which lost 6 bases and 8 bases, there was a span of 10 bases. In DNA, the CDR3 is TGTGCCAGCAGCCCAGGGATGGGGGAGCTGTTTTTT. Translated: CASSPGMGELFF.

The chain links TRBV6-4 to TRBJ2-1; 14 bases line up with TRBD2. Germline trimming cut 0 bases from V and 11 bases from J; bases unmatched to any gene: 3. The CDR3 runs 15 residues. CDR1 is MRHNA, CDR2 SNTAGT, per germline. CDR3 region: CASSDSGLAGGQQFF. The CDR3 bases are TGTGCCAGCAGTGACTCCGGACTAGCGGGGGGACAGCAGTTCTTC.

V usage is TRBV28 and J usage is TRBJ1-2; D remains ambiguous. Germline assignment: CDR1 MDHEN and CDR2 SYDVKM. The V and J ends lost 2 bases and 3 bases respectively, with 13 bases between them. This CDR3 contains 15 residues. CDR3 in amino acids: CASSLGGLSYYGYTF. In nucleotides, the CDR3 is TGTGCCAGCAGTTTAGGAGGTTTGTCCTACTATGGCTACACCTTC.

The chain employs TRBV7-3 and TRBJ2-1; possible D gene TRBD2, 5 bases. This CDR3 is 14 amino acids long. Per germline, CDR1 SGHTA and CDR2 FQGTGA. V was pared by 3 bases and J by 5 bases, with 11 bases between. The CDR3 DNA is TGTGCCAGCAGCTTCACTCGAGCGGACAATGAGCAGTTCTTC. This translates into CASSFTRADNEQFF.

The gene calls are TRBV21-1 and TRBJ2-6; TRBD2 was called by the table and not checked on the DNA. TRBV21-1 is deemed a pseudogene. This CDR3 has 16 residues. CDR3 protein: CASSGGGYSGANVLTF. The CDR3 bases are TGTGCCAGCAGCGGTGGGGGGTATTCTGGGGCCAACGTCCTGACTTTC.

V gene TRBV7-2 combines with J gene TRBJ2-3, with 15 nucleotides matching TRBD2. The CDR3 runs 17 residues. CDR1 is SGHTA and CDR2 is FQGNSA in the germline V gene. V shed 8 bases and J 0 bases; nucleotides not matched to a gene: 6. CDR3 sequence: CASGLAGGFTSTDTQYF. CDR3 DNA sequence: TGTGCCAGCGGACTAGCGGGGGGGTTCACTAGCACAGATACGCAGTATTTT. Combining the CDR3 with reference TRBV7-2 and TRBJ2-3 gives the whole variable domain GAGVSQSPSNKVTEKGKDVELRCDPISGHTALYWYRQSLGQGLEFLIYFQGNSAPDKSGLPSDRFSAERTGGSVSTLTIQRTQQEDSAVYLCASGLAGGFTSTDTQYFGPGTRLTVL.

This clone appeared once. V gene TRBV7-9 combines with J gene TRBJ1-1; D gene unclear. Germline CDR1 SEHNR, CDR2 FQNEAQ (reference sequence). The CDR3 contains 18 residues. V lost 4 bases and J 0 bases, leaving 21 bases between the germline ends. CDR3 sequence: CASSSQWSLLAMNTEAFF. The CDR3 DNA reads as TGTGCCAGCAGCTCCCAGTGGAGCCTGCTAGCGATGAACACTGAAGCTTTCTTT. Full variable domain (missing parts from reference TRBV7-9 and TRBJ1-1): DTGVSQNPRHKITKRGQNVTFRCDPISEHNRLYWYRQTLGQGPEFLTYFQNEAQLEKSRLLSDRFSAERPKGSFSTLEIQRTEQGDSAMYLCASSSQWSLLAMNTEAFFGQGTRLTVV.

The chain couples TRBV5-1 to TRBJ2-1; 9 bases agree with TRBD2. The V gene's germline CDR1 is SGHRS and CDR2 YFSETQ. The trim removed 10 bases at V and 3 bases at J, leaving 14 bases unmatched. The CDR3 spans 16 residues. CDR3 loop: CASSVRAGGLYNEQFF. The DNA for the CDR3 is TGCGCCTCCTCGGTCCGAGCGGGGGGACTCTACAATGAGCAGTTCTTC.

The J gene is TRBJ1-1, the V gene TRBV28, with TRBD1 identical over 8 bases. The germline V gene has CDR1 MDHEN and CDR2 SYDVKM. V gave up 2 bases and J gave up 3 bases; unmatched junction bases: 2. The CDR3 sequence is 14 residues long. CDR3 sequence reads: CASSLIQGDTEAFF. In DNA, the CDR3 is TGTGCCAGCAGTTTAATACAGGGGGACACTGAAGCTTTCTTT.

The chain is built from TRBV5-1 and TRBJ1-1; D not certain. Germline lookup yields CDR1 SGHRS and CDR2 YFSETQ. The V end was cut by 3 bases, the J end by 1 base, with 16 bases between. The CDR3 covers 16 residues. The CDR3 loop reads CASSSIRGLRNTEAFF. The CDR3 nucleotides are TGCGCCAGCAGCTCTATTCGAGGGTTGCGGAACACTGAAGCTTTCTTT.

The V gene is TRBV6-2 or TRBV6-3, the J gene TRBJ2-1; the D is unclear. The CDR3 is 14 residues long. V was clipped by 5 bases and J by 9 bases, with 17 bases between them. Germline-derived CDR1 and CDR2 are MNHEY and SVGEGT. CDR3: CASSPSLFFGEQFF. CDR3 nucleotide sequence: TGTGCCAGCAGTCCCTCCCTTTTTTTCGGTGAGCAGTTCTTC.

The rearrangement uses TRBV7-6 and TRBJ1-2; D is possibly TRBD1 (5 bases). The V gene's germline CDR1 is SGHVS and CDR2 FNYEAQ. V lost 0 bases to trimming and J lost 8 bases, with 19 bases between them. CDR3 size: 16 residues. CDR3 DNA sequence: TGTGCCAGCAGCTTAGCGATAGGGGTGGGAGCGGGCGGCTACACCTTC. Protein sequence: CASSLAIGVGAGGYTF.